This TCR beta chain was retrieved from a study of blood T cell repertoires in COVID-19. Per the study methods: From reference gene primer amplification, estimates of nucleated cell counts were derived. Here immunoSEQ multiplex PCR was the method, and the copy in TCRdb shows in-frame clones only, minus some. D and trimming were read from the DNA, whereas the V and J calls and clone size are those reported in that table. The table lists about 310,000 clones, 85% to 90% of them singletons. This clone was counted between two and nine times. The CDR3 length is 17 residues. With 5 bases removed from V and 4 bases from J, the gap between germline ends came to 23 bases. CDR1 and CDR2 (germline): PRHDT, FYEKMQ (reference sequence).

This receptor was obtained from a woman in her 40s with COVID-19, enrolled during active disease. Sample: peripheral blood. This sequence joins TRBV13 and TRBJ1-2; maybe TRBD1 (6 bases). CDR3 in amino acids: CASSLSMDRTNFYGYTF. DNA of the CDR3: TGTGCCAGCAGCCTATCAATGGACAGAACGAATTTCTATGGCTACACCTTC.